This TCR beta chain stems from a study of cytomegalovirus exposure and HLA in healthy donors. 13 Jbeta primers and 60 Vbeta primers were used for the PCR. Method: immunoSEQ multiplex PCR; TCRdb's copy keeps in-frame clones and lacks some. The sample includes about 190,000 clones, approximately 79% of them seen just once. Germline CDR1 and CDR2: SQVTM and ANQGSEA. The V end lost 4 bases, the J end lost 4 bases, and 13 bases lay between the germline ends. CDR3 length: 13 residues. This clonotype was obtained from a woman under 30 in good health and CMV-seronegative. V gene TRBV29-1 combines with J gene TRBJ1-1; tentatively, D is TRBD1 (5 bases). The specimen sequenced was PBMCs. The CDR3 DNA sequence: TGCAGCGTTGTCGGGGGATCCGGCACTGAAGCTTTCTTT. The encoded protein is CSVVGGSGTEAFF.